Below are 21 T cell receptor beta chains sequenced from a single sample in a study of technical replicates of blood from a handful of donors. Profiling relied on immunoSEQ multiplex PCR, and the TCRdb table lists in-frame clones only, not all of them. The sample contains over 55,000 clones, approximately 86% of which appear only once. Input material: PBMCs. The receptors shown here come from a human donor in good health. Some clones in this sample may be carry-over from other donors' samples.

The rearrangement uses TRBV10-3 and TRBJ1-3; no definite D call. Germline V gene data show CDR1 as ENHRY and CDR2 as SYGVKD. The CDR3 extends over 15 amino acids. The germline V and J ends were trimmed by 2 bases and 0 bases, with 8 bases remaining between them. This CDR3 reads CAISEHRDSGNTIYF. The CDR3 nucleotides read TGTGCCATCAGTGAGCACAGAGACTCTGGAAACACCATATATTTT.

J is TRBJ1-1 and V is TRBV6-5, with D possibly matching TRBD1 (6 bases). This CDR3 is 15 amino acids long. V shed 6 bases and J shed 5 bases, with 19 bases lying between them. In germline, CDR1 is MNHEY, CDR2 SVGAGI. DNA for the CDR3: TGTGCCAGCAGGGCGGGGGGCTCAGATGTAACTGAAGCTTTCTTT. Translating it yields CASRAGGSDVTEAFF.

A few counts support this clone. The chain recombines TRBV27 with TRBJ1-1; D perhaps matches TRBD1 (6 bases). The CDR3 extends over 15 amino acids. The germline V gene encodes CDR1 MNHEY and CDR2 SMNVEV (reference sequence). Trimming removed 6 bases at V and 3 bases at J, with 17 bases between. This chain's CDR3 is CASRPLDSRHTEAFF. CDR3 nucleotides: TGTGCCAGCAGGCCTTTGGACAGCAGGCACACTGAAGCTTTCTTT.

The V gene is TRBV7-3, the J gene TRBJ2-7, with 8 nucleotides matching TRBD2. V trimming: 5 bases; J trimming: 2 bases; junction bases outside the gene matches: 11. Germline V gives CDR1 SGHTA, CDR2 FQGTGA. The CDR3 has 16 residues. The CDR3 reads CASSPLREGPPYEQYF. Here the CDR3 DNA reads TGTGCCAGCAGCCCCCTCCGGGAGGGCCCCCCCTACGAGCAGTACTTC.

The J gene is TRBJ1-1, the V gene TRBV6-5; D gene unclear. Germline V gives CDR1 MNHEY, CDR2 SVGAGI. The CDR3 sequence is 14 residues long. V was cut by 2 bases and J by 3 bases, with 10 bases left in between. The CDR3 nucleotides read TGTGCCAGCAGTTACGGGCGGGAATACACTGAAGCTTTCTTT. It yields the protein CASSYGREYTEAFF.

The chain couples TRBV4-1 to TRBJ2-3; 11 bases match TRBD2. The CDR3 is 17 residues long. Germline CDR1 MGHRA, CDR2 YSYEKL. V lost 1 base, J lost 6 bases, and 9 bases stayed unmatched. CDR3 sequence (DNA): TGCGCCAGCAGCCAAGGTAGCGGGGGGGCCGTGTGGGATACGCAGTATTTT. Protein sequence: CASSQGSGGAVWDTQYF.

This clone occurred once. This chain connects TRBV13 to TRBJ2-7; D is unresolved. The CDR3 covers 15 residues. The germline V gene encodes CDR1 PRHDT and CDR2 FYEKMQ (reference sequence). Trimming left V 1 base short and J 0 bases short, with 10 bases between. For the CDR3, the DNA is TGTGCCAGCAGCTTAGCACAGAGAAGCTCCTACGAGCAGTACTTC. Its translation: CASSLAQRSSYEQYF. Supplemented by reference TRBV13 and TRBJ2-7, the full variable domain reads AAGVIQSPRHLIKEKRETATLKCYPIPRHDTVYWYQQGPGQDPQFLISFYEKMQSDKGSIPDRFSAQQFSDYHSELNMSSLELGDSALYFCASSLAQRSSYEQYFGPGTRLTVT.

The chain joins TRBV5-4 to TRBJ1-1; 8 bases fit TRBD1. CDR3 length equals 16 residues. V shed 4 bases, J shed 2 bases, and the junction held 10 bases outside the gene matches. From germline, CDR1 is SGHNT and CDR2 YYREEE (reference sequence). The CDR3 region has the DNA TGTGCCAGCAGCGGGGCACCAGGGGGCAAAAACACTGAAGCTTTCTTT. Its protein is CASSGAPGGKNTEAFF.

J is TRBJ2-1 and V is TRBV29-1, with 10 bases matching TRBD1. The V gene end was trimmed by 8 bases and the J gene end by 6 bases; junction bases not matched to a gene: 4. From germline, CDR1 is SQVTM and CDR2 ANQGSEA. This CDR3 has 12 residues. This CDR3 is CSTGQGGNEQFF. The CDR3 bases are TGCAGCACAGGACAGGGGGGCAATGAGCAGTTCTTC.

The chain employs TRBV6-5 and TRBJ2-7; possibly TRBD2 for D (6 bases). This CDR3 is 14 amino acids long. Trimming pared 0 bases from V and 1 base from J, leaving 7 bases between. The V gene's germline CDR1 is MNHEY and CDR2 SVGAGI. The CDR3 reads CASSYSGGSYEQYF. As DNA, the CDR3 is TGTGCCAGCAGTTACTCAGGAGGGTCCTACGAGCAGTACTTC.

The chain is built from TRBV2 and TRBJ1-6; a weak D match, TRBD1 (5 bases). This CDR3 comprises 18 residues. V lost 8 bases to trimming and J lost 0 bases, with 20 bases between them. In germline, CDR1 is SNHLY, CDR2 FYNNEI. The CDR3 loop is CASDHEVATASYNSPLHF. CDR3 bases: TGTGCCAGCGACCATGAGGTTGCGACAGCCTCCTATAATTCACCCCTCCACTTT. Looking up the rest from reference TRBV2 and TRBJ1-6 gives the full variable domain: EPEVTQTPSHQVTQMGQEVILRCVPISNHLYFYWYRQILGQKVEFLVSFYNNEISEKSEIFDDQFSVERPDGSNFTLKIRSTKLEDSAMYFCASDHEVATASYNSPLHFGNGTRLTVT.

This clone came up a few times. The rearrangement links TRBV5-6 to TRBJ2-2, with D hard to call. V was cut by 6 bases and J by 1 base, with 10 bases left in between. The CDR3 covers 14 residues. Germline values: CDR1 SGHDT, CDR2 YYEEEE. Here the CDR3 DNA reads TGTGCCAGCAACTTACTTCGGAACACCGGGGAGCTGTTTTTT. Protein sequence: CASNLLRNTGELFF.

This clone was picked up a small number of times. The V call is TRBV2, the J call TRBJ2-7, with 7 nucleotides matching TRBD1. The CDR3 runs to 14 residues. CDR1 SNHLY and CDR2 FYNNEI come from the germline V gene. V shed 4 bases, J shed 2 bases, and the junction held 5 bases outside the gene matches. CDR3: CASSGEGQTYEQYF. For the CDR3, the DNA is TGTGCCAGCAGTGGAGAGGGACAGACCTACGAGCAGTACTTC.

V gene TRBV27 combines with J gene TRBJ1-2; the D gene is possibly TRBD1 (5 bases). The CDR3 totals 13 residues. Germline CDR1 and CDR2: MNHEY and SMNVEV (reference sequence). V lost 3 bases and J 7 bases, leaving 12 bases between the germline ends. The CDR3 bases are TGTGCCAGCAGTTTGTTCCAGGGTTTTGGCTACACCTTC. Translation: CASSLFQGFGYTF.

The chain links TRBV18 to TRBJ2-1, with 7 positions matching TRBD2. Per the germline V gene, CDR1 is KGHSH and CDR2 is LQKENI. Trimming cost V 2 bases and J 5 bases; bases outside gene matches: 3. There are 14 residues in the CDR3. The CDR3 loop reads CASSPGTTNNEQFF. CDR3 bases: TGTGCCAGCTCACCAGGGACTACAAACAATGAGCAGTTCTTC.

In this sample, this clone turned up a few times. Written as DNA, the CDR3 is TGTGCCAGCAGCCCCCGGGGTAGCGGGGGTAGCAACACCGGGGAGCTGTTTTTT. This encodes CASSPRGSGGSNTGELFF. The chain combines TRBV7-6 with TRBJ2-2; 9 bases fit TRBD2. The CDR3 loop spans 18 amino acids. Germline V gives CDR1 SGHVS, CDR2 FNYEAQ. V trimming: 5 bases; J trimming: 2 bases; junction bases outside the gene matches: 12. The full variable domain, rest sourced from reference TRBV7-6 and TRBJ2-2, is GAGVSQSPRYKVTKRGQDVALRCDPISGHVSLYWYRQALGQGPEFLTYFNYEAQQDKSGLPNDRFSAERPEGSISTLTIQRTEQRDSAMYRCASSPRGSGGSNTGELFFGEGSRLTVL.

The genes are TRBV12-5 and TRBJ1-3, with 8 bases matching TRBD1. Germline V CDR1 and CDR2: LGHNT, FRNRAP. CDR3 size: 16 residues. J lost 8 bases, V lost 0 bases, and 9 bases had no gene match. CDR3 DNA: TGTGCTAGTGGTTTGGTACTAAGCAGGGGGCTGGACACCATATATTTT. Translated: CASGLVLSRGLDTIYF.

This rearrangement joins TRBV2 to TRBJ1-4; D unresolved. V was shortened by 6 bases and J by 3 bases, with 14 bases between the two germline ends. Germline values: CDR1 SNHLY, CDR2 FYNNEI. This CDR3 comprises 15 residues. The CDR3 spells CASSRDPRANEKLFF. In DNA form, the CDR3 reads TGTGCCAGCAGCCGTGATCCGAGGGCTAATGAAAAACTGTTTTTT.

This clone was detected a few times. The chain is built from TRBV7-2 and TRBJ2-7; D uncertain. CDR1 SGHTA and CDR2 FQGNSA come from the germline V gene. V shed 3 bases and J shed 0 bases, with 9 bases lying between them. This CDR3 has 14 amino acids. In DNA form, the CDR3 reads TGTGCCAGCAGCTTTTATCTTAGCTCCTACGAGCAGTACTTC. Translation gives CASSFYLSSYEQYF.

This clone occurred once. The CDR3 nucleotides are TGTGCCAGCAGCTTCACTTTGTCCGGGGAGCTGTTTTTT. Its protein is CASSFTLSGELFF. J is TRBJ2-2 and V is TRBV5-4, with unresolved D. Trimming pared 2 bases from V and 6 bases from J, leaving 8 bases between. This CDR3 is built from 13 residues. Germline CDR1 SGHNT, CDR2 YYREEE (reference sequence). The full variable domain, completed using reference TRBV5-4 and TRBJ2-2, is ETGVTQSPTHLIKTRGQQVTLRCSSQSGHNTVSWYQQALGQGPQFIFQYYREEENGRGNFPPRFSGLQFPNYSSELNVNALELDDSALYLCASSFTLSGELFFGEGSRLTVL.

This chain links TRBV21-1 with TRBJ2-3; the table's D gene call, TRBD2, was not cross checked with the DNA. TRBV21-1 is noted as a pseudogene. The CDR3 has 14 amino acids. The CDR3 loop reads CAPKREWVPDTQYF. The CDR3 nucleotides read TGTGCCCCTAAGCGGGAGTGGGTCCCAGATACGCAGTATTTT.